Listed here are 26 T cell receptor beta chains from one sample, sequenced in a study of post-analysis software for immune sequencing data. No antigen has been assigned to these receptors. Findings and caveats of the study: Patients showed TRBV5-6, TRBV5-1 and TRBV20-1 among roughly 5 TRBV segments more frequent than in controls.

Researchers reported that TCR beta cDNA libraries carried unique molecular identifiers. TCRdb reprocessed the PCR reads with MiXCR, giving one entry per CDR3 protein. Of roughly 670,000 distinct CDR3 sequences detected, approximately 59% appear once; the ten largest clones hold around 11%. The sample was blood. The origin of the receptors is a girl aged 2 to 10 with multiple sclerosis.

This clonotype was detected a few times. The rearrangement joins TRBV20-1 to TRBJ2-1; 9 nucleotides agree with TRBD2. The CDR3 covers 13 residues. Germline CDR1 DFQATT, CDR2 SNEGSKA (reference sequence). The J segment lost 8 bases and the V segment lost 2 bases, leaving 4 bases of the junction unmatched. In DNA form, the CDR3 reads TGCAGTGCTAGAAGACTAGCGGAGGATGAGCAGTTCTTC. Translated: CSARRLAEDEQFF.

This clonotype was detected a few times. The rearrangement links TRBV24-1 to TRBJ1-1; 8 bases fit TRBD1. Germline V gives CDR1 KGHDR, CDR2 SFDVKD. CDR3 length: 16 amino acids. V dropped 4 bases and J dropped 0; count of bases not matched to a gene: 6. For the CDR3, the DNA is TGTGCCACCAGTGACTCCGGGACAGGCCTGAACACTGAAGCTTTCTTT. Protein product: CATSDSGTGLNTEAFF.

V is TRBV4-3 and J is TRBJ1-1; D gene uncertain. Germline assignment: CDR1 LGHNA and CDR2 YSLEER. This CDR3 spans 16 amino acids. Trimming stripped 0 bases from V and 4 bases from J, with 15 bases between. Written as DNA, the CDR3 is TGCGCCAGCAGCCAAGATGGAGGGCGCGGCGGCACTGAAGCTTTCTTT. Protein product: CASSQDGGRGGTEAFF.

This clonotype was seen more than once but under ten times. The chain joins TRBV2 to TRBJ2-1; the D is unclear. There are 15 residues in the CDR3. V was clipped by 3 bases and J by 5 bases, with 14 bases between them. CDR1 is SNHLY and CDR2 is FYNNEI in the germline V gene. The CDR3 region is CASSERLNQNNEQFF. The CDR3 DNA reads TGTGCCAGCAGTGAGAGGTTAAATCAAAACAATGAGCAGTTCTTC. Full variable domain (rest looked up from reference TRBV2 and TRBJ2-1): EPEVTQTPSHQVTQMGQEVILRCVPISNHLYFYWYRQILGQKVEFLVSFYNNEISEKSEIFDDQFSVERPDGSNFTLKIRSTKLEDSAMYFCASSERLNQNNEQFFGPGTRLTVL.

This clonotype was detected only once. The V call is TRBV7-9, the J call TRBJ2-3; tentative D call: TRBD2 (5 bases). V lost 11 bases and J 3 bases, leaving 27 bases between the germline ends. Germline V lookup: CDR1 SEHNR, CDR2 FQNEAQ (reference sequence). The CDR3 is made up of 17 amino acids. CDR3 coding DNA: TGTGCCCACTCCCCGCGTCGAATTGGGTCGGGGACAGATACGCAGTATTTT. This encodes CAHSPRRIGSGTDTQYF.

This CDR3 is CSARDPRADEQFF. The CDR3 region has the DNA TGCAGTGCTAGAGATCCTAGGGCTGATGAGCAGTTCTTC. The chain carries TRBV20-1 and TRBJ2-1; D call uncertain. V lost 0 bases and J lost 8, with 11 bases in between. The CDR3 runs to 13 residues. CDR1 and CDR2 from the germline V gene are DFQATT and SNEGSKA (reference sequence).

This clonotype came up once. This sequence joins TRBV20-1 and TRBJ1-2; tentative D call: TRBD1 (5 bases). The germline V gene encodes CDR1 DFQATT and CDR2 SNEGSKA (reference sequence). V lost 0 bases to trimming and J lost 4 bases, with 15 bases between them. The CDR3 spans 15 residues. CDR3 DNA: TGCAGTGCTAGAGACTCGAGGGGCGGATTCTATGGCTACACCTTC. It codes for CSARDSRGGFYGYTF.

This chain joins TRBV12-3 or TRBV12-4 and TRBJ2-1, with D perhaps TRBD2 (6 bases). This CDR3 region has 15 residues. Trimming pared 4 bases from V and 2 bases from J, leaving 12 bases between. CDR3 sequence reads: CASSSGLEPYNEQFF. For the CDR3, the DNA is TGTGCCAGCAGTTCGGGACTGGAACCCTACAATGAGCAGTTCTTC.

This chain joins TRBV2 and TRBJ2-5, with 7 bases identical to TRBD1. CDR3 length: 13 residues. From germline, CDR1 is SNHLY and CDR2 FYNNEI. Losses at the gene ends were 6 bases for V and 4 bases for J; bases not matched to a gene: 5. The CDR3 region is CASRTGYGETQYF. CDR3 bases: TGTGCCAGCAGGACAGGGTACGGAGAGACCCAGTACTTC.

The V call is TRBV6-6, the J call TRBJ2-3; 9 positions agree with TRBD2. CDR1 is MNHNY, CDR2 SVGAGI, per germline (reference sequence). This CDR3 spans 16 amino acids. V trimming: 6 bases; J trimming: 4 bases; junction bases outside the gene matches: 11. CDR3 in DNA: TGTGCCAGCAGGGCTAGCGGGACGAGCAGCCCAGATACGCAGTATTTT. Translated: CASRASGTSSPDTQYF.

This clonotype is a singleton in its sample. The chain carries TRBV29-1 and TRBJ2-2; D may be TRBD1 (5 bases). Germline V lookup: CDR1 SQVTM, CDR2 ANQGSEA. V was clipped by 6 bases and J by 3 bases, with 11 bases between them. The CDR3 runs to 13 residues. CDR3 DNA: TGCAGCGTGGTGGGGCCGGACACCGGGGAGCTGTTTTTT. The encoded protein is CSVVGPDTGELFF.

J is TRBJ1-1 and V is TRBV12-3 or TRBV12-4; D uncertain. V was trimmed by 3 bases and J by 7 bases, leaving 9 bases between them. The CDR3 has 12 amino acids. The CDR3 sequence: CASSFSGGEAFF. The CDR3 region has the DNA TGTGCCAGCAGTTTCTCGGGCGGTGAAGCTTTCTTT.

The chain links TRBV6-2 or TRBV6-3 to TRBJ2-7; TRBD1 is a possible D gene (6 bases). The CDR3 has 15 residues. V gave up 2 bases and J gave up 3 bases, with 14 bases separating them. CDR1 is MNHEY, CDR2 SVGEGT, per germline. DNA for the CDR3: TGTGCCAGCAGTTACCGGGCAGGGGCCATCTACGAGCAGTACTTC. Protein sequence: CASSYRAGAIYEQYF.

The CDR3 region is CASSEARGLSGANVLTF. CDR3 nucleotides: TGTGCCAGCAGTGAAGCTAGGGGGCTCTCTGGGGCCAACGTCCTGACTTTC. The chain recombines TRBV2 with TRBJ2-6, with 7 bases lining up with TRBD1. Per the germline V gene, CDR1 is SNHLY and CDR2 is FYNNEI. V lost 0 bases, J lost 0 bases, and 2 bases stayed unmatched. The CDR3 contains 17 residues.

In DNA, the CDR3 is TGTGCCACCAGCAGAGGAGGACAGGTTCTGAGCTCTGGGGCCAACGTCCTGACTTTC. As protein: CATSRGGQVLSSGANVLTF. The genes are TRBV15 and TRBJ2-6, with 7 bases identical to TRBD1. V gave up 1 base and J gave up 0 bases; unmatched junction bases: 9. The CDR3 is 19 amino acids. CDR1 LNHNV and CDR2 YYDKDF come from the germline V gene (reference sequence).

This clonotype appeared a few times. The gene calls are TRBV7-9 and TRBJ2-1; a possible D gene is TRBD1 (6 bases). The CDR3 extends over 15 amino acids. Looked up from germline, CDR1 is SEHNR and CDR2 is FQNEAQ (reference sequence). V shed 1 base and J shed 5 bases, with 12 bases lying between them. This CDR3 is CASSLVQGRHNEQFF. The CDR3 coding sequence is TGTGCCAGCAGCTTAGTACAGGGTAGACACAATGAGCAGTTCTTC.

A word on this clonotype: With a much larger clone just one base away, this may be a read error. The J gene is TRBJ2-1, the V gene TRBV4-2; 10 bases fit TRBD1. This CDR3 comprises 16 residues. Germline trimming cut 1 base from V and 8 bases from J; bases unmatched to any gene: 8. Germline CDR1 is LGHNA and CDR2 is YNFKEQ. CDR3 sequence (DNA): TGTGCCAGCAGCCAAGTACCTTCGGGACAGGGGCATGAGCAGTTCTTC. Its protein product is CASSQVPSGQGHEQFF.

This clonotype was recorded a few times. The CDR3 DNA reads TGTGCCAGCAGCTCAGCGGGGGGGTACACAGATACGCAGTATTTT. It codes for CASSSAGGYTDTQYF. The rearrangement uses TRBV7-2 and TRBJ2-3; 10 bases match TRBD2. Trimming at V came to 4 bases and at J to 2 bases, leaving 3 bases not matched to a gene. The CDR3 spans 15 residues. Germline V gene data show CDR1 as SGHTA and CDR2 as FQGNSA.

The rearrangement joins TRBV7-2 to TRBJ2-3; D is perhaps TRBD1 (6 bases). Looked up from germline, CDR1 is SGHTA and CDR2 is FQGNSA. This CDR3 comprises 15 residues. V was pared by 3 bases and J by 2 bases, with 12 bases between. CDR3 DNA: TGTGCCAGCAGCTTGGACAGTAGGTTCACAGATACGCAGTATTTT. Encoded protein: CASSLDSRFTDTQYF.

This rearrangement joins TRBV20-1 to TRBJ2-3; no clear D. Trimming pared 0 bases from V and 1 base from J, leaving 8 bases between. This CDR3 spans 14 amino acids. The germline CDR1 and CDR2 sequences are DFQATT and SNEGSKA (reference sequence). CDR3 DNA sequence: TGCAGTGCTAGAGACACGCGACGCACAGATACGCAGTATTTT. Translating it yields CSARDTRRTDTQYF.

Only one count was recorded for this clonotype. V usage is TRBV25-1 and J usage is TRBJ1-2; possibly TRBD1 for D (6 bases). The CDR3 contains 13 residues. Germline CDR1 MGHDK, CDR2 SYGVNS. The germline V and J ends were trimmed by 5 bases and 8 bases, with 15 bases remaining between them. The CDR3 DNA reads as TGTGCCAGCAGTTTTAACAGGGACGGAGGCTACACCTTC. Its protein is CASSFNRDGGYTF.

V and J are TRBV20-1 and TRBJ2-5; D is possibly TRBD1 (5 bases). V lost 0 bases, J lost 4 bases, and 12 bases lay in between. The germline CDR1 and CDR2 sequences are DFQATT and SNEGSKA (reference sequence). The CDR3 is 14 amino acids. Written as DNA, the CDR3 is TGCAGTGCTAGAGATCTGACAGTCCTAGAGACCCAGTACTTC. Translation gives CSARDLTVLETQYF.

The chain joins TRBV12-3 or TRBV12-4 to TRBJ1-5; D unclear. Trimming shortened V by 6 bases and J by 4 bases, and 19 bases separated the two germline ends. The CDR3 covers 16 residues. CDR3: CASSLTVELGNQPQHF. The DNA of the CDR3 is TGTGCCAGCAGCCTTACCGTAGAGCTAGGAAATCAGCCCCAGCATTTT.

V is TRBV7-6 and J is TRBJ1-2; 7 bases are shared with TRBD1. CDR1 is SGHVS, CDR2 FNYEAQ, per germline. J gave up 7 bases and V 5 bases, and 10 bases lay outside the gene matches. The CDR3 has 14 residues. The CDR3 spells CASSAAQGNGGYTF. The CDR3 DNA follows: TGTGCCAGCAGCGCAGCACAGGGGAATGGTGGCTACACCTTC.

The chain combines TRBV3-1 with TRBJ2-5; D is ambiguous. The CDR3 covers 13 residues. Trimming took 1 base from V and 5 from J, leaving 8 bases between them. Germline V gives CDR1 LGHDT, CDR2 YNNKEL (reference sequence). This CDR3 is CASSQGFWETQYF. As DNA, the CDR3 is TGTGCCAGCAGCCAAGGCTTTTGGGAGACCCAGTACTTC.

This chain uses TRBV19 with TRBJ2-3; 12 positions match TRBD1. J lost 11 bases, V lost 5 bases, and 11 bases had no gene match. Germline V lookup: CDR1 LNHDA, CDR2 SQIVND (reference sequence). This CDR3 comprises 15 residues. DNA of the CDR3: TGTGCCAGTAGTCCCCGGGACAGGGGGCGCGGAAGGCAGTATTTT. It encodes CASSPRDRGRGRQYF. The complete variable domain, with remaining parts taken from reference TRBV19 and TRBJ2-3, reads DGGITQSPKYLFRKEGQNVTLSCEQNLNHDAMYWYRQDPGQGLRLIYYSQIVNDFQKGDIAEGYSVSREKKESFPLTVTSAQKNPTAFYLCASSPRDRGRGRQYFGPGTRLTVL.